This T cell receptor beta chain came from a study of T cells in women clearing cervical HPV infection. The overall study: Case blood drawn at lesion detection; control blood after infection cleared.

Dot-blot hybridization genotyped cervical HPV amplified with MY09/MY11 PCR. The CDR3 sequence is 15 residues long. Germline values: CDR1 DFQATT, CDR2 SNEGSKA (reference sequence). Trimming shortened V by 0 bases and J by 4 bases, and 13 bases separated the two germline ends. Measured with immunoSEQ multiplex PCR; TCRdb has only the in-frame clones, and not every one. Here the sample table reports roughly 24,000 clones. About this clone itself: With the read ending 3 residues before the CDR3 end, the germline J gene is used to fill in that end.

Sample: blood buffy coat. V and J are TRBV20-1 and TRBJ2-1; D gene ambiguous. This TCR was sampled from a woman between 18 and 69 years old with a cervical HPV16 infection that either progressed to CIN3+ or cleared (not recorded which). CDR3 DNA, as far as it was read: TGCAGTGCTAGAGATACCCCAGCGCCGTACAATGAG. Protein: CSARDTPAPYNE. The full-length CDR3 reads as CSARDTPAPYNEQFF.